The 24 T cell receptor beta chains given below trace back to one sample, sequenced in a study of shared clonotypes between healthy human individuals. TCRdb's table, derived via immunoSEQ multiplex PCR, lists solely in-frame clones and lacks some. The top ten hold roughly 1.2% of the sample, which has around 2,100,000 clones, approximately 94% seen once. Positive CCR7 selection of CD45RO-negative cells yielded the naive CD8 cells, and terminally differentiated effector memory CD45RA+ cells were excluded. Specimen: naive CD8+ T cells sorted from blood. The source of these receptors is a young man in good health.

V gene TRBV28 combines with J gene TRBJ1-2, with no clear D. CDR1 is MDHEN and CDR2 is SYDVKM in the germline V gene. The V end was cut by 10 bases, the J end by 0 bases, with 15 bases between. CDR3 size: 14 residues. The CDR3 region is CATSFALANYGYTF. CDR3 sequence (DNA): TGTGCCACCAGCTTCGCCCTAGCTAACTATGGCTACACCTTC.

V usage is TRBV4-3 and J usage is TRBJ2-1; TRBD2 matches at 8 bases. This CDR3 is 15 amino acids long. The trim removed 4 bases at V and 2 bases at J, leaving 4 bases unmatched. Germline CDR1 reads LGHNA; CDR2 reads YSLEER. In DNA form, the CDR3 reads TGCGCCAGCAGCCCACTAGCGGAAACCTACAATGAGCAGTTCTTC. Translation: CASSPLAETYNEQFF.

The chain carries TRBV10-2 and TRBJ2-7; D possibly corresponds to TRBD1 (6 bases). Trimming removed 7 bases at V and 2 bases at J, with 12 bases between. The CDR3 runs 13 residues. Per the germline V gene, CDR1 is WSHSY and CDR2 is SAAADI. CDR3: CASNPGATYEQYF. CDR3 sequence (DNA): TGCGCCAGCAACCCAGGGGCCACCTACGAGCAGTACTTC.

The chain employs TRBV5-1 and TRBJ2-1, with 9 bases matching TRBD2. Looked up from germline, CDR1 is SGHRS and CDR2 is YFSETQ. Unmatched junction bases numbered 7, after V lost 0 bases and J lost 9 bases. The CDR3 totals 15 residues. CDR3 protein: CASSLVIAGDGEQFF. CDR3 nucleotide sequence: TGCGCCAGCAGCTTGGTCATAGCGGGAGATGGTGAGCAGTTCTTC.

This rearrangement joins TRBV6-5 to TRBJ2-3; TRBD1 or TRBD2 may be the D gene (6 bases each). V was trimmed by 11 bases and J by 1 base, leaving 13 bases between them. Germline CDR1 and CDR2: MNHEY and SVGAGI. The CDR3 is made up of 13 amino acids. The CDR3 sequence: CASEGGGTDTQYF. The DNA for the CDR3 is TGTGCCTCAGAGGGGGGCGGCACAGATACGCAGTATTTT.

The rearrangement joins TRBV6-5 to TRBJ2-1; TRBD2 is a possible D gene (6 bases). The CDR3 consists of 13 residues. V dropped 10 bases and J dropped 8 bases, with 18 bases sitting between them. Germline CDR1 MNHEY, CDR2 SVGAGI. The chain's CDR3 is CATKAGKIYEQFF. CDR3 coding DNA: TGTGCCACCAAAGCGGGTAAAATCTATGAGCAGTTCTTC.

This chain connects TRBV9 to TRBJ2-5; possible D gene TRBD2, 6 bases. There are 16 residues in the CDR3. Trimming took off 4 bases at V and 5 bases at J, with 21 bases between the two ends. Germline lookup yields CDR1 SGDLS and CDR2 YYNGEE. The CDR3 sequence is CASSLSDRPGGETQYF. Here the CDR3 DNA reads TGTGCCAGCAGCTTATCCGACCGCCCTGGGGGGGAGACCCAGTACTTC.

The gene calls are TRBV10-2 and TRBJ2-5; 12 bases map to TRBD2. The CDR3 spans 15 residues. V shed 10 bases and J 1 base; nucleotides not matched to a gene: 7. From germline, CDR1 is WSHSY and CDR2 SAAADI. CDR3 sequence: CATRLAGEGQETQYF. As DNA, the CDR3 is TGCGCCACCCGACTAGCGGGGGAGGGCCAAGAGACCCAGTACTTC.

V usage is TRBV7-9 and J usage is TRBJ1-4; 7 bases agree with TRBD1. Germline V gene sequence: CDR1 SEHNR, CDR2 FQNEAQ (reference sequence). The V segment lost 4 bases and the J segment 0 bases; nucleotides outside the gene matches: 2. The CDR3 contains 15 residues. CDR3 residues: CASSSTGSTNEKLFF. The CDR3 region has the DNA TGTGCCAGCAGCTCGACAGGGTCAACTAATGAAAAACTGTTTTTT. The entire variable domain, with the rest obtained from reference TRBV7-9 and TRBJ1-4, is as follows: DTGVSQNPRHKITKRGQNVTFRCDPISEHNRLYWYRQTLGQGPEFLTYFQNEAQLEKSRLLSDRFSAERPKGSFSTLEIQRTEQGDSAMYLCASSSTGSTNEKLFFGSGTQLSVL.

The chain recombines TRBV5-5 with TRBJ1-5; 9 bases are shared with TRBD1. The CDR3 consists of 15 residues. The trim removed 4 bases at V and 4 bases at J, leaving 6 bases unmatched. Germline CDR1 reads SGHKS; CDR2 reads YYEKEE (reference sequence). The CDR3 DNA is TGTGCCAGCAGCATTGGACAGGGGAGTAATCAGCCCCAGCATTTT. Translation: CASSIGQGSNQPQHF.

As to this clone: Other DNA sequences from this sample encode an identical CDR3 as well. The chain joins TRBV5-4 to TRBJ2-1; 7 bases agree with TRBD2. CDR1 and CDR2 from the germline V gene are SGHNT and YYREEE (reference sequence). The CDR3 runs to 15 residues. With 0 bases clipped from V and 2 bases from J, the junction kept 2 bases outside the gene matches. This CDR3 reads CASSLGAGAYNEQFF. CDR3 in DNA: TGTGCCAGCAGCTTGGGTGCGGGGGCCTACAATGAGCAGTTCTTC.

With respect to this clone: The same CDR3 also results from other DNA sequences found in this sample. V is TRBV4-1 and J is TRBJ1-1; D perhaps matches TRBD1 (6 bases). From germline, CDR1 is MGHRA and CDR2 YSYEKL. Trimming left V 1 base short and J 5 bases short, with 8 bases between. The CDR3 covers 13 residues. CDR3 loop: CASSQVGGTEAFF. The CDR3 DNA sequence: TGCGCCAGCAGCCAAGTAGGGGGAACTGAAGCTTTCTTT.

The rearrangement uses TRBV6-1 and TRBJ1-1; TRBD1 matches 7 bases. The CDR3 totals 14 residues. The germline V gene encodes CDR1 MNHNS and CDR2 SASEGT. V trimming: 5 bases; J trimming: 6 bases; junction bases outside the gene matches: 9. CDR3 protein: CASSLMGQFSEAFF. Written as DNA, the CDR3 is TGTGCCAGCAGTTTAATGGGACAGTTCTCTGAAGCTTTCTTT.

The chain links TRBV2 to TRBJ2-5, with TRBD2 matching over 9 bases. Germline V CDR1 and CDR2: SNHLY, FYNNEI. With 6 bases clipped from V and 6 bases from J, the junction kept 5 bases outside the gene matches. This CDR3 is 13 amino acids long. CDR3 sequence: CASRAGGRKTQYF. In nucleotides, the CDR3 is TGTGCCAGCAGAGCGGGGGGTAGAAAGACCCAGTACTTC. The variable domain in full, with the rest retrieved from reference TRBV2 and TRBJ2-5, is EPEVTQTPSHQVTQMGQEVILRCVPISNHLYFYWYRQILGQKVEFLVSFYNNEISEKSEIFDDQFSVERPDGSNFTLKIRSTKLEDSAMYFCASRAGGRKTQYFGPGTRLLVL.

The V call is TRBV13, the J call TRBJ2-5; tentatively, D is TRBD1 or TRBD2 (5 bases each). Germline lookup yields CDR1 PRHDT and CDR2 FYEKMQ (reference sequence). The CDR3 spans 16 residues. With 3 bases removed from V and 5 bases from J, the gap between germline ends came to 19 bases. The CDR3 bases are TGTGCCAGCAGCTTTGACGGGGCCGGGGTCCGGGAGACCCAGTACTTC. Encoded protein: CASSFDGAGVRETQYF.

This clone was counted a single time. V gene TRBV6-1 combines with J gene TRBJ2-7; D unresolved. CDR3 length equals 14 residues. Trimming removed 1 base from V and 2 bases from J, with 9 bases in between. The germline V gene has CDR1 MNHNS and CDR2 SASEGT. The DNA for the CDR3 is TGTGCCAGCAGTGAAGGACATATTCCCTACGAGCAGTACTTC. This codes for CASSEGHIPYEQYF.

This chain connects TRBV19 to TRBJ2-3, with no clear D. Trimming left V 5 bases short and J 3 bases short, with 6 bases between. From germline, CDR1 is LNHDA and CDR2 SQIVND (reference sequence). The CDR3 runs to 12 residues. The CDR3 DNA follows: TGTGCCAGTAGTCCCCCTACAGATACGCAGTATTTT. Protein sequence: CASSPPTDTQYF.

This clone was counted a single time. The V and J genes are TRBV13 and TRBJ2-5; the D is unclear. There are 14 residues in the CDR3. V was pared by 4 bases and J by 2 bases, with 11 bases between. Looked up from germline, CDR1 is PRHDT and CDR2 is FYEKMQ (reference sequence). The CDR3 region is CASSSLNSQETQYF. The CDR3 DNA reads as TGTGCCAGCAGCTCGCTCAACTCGCAAGAGACCCAGTACTTC.

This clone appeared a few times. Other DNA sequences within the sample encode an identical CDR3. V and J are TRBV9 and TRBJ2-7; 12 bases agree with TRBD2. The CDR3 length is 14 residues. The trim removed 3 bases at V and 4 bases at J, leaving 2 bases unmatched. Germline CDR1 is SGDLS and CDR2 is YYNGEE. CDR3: CASSAGLAGYEQYF. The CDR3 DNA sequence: TGTGCCAGCAGCGCGGGACTAGCGGGTTACGAGCAGTACTTC.

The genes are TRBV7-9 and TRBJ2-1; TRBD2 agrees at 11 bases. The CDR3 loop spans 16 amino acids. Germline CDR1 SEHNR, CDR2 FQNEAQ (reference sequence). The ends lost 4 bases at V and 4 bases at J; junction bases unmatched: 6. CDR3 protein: CASSSLAGGRYNEQFF. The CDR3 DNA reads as TGTGCCAGCAGCTCCTTAGCGGGGGGGCGATACAATGAGCAGTTCTTC.

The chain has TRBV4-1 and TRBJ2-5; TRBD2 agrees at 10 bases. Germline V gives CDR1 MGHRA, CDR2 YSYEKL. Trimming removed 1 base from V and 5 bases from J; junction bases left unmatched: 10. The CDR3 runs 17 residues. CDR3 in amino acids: CASSQGPSGSSWETQYF. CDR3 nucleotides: TGCGCCAGCAGCCAAGGTCCTAGCGGGAGCTCGTGGGAGACCCAGTACTTC.

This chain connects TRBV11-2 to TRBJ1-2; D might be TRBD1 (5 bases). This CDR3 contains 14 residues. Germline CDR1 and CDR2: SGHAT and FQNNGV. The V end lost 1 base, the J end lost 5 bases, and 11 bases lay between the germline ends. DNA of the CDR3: TGTGCCAGCAGCTTAGGGGGCGGCTTTTATGGCTACACCTTC. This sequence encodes CASSLGGGFYGYTF.

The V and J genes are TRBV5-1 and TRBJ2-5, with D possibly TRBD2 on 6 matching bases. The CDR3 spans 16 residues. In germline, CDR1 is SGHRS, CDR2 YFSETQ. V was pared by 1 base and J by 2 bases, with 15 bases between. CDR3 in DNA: TGCGCCAGCAGCTTGATGGCGGGGACCCCTCAAGAGACCCAGTACTTC. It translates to CASSLMAGTPQETQYF.

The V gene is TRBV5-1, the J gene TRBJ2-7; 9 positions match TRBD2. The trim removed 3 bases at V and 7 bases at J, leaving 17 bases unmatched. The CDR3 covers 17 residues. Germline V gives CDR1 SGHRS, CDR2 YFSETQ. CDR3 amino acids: CASSWLGTIAGVEEQYF. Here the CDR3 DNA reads TGCGCCAGCAGCTGGCTCGGTACAATAGCGGGAGTGGAAGAGCAGTACTTC.